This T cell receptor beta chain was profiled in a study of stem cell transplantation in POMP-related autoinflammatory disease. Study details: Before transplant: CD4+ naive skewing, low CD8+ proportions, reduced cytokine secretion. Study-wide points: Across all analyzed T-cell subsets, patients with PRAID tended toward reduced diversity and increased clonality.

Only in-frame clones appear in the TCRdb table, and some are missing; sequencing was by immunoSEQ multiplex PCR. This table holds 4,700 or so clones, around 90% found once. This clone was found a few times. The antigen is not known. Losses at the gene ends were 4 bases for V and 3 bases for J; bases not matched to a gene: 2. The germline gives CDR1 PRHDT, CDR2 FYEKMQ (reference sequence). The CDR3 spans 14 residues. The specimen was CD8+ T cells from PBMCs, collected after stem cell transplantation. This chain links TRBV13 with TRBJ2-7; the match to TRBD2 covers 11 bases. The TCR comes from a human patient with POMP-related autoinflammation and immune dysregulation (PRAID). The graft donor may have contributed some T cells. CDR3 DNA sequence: TGTGCCAGCAGCTCGGGACTAGCGGACTACGAGCAGTACTTC. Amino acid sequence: CASSSGLADYEQYF. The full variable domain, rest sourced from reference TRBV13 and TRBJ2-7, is AAGVIQSPRHLIKEKRETATLKCYPIPRHDTVYWYQQGPGQDPQFLISFYEKMQSDKGSIPDRFSAQQFSDYHSELNMSSLELGDSALYFCASSSGLADYEQYFGPGTRLTVT.